Sequencing of this T cell receptor beta chain was carried out in a study of blood T cell repertoires in COVID-19. About the research overall: T cells, B-cell-depleted T cells, or PBMCs provided the cDNA or gDNA that served as material.

The V and J ends lost 6 bases and 5 bases respectively, with 11 bases between them. The CDR3 runs to 13 residues. Germline loops: CDR1 SGHNT, CDR2 YENEEA. How the authors handled the data: Using reference gene primer amplification, nucleated cell counts were estimated. Some clones are missing from TCRdb's copy, which holds only in-frame ones; the method was immunoSEQ multiplex PCR. V and J calls and clone size come straight from that table; D and trimming were deduced from the DNA. The sample has about 140,000 clones; roughly 82% are singletons. The genes are TRBV11-3 and TRBJ2-1; weak D call: TRBD2 (6 bases). Sequencing used peripheral blood. This TCR was sampled from a man older than 75 with acute or convalescent COVID-19. CDR3 residues: CASSPGVNNEQFF. CDR3 bases: TGTGCCAGCAGTCCGGGGGTCAACAATGAGCAGTTCTTC.